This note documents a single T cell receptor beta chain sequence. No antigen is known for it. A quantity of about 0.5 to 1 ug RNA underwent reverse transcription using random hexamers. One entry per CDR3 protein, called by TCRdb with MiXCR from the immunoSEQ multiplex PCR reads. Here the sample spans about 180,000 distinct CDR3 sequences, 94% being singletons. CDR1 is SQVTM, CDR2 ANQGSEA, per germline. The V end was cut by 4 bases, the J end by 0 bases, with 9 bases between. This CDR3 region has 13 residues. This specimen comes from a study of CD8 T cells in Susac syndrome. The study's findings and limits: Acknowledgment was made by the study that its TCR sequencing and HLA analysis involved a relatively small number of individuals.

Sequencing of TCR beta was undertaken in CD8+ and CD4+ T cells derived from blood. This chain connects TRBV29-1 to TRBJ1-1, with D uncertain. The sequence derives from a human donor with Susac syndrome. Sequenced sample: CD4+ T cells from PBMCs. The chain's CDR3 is CSVGFQLNTEAFF. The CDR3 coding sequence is TGCAGCGTTGGATTTCAGCTGAACACTGAAGCTTTCTTT.